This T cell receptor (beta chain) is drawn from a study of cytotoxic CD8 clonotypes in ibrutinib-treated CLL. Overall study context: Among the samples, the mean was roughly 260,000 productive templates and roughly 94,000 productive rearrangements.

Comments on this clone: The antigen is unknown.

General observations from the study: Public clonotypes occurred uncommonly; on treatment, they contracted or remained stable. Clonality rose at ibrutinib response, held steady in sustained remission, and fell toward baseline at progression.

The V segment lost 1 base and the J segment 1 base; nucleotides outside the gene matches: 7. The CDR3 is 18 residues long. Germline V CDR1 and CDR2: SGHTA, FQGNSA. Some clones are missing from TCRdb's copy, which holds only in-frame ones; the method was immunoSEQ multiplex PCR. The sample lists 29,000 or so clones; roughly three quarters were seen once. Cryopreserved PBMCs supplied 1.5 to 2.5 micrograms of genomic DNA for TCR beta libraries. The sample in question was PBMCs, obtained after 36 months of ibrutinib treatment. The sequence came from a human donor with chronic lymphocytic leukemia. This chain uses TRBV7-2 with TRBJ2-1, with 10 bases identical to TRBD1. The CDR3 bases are TGTGCCAGCAGCTTAGTGAAGGGACAGGGGTTATCCTACAATGAGCAGTTCTTC. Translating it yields CASSLVKGQGLSYNEQFF.